A selection of T cell receptor beta chains follows, all from one sample in a study of a mutant IDH1 vaccine in newly diagnosed glioma. Here immunoSEQ multiplex PCR was the method, and the copy in TCRdb shows in-frame clones only, minus some. The sample has roughly 120,000 clones, roughly 90% seen once. The antigens of these receptors remain unknown. Sequencing used PBMCs, obtained from a glioma patient whose treatment included an IDH1 peptide vaccine. Receptors were obtained from a woman aged 50 to 65 with glioma. The CDR3 runs from the conserved cysteine through the conserved F or W. D genes are given only for firm matches. Clone size is given for some rows only: seen once, a few or many times, or a class if the clone is expanded.

d_gene	v_gene	j_gene	abundance	CDR3nt	CDR3aa
TRBD2	TRBV6-1	TRBJ2-2	NA	TGTGCCAGCAGTTTTAGCGGGAGCGGGGAGCTGTTTTTT	CASSFSGSGELFF
NA	TRBV28	TRBJ1-1	NA	TGTGCCAGCAGTGGGGGAACAGTGAACACTGAAGCTTTCTTT	CASSGGTVNTEAFF
NA	TRBV10-2	TRBJ1-3	NA	TGCGCCAGCGGGATCGGGGGGGCAGGAAACACCATATATTTT	CASGIGGAGNTIYF
NA	TRBV6-5	TRBJ1-3	NA	TGTGCCAGCAGTTACGGTGGGGGGGGAGGAAACACCATATATTTT	CASSYGGGGGNTIYF
NA	TRBV4-2	TRBJ1-4	NA	TGTGCCAGCAGCCAAGAGGGGGAGGGGACTAATGAAAAACTGTTTTTT	CASSQEGEGTNEKLFF
TRBD1	TRBV5-1	TRBJ2-1	NA	TGCGCCAGCAGCTTGAGGACAGGGGCCTACAATGAGCAGTTCTTC	CASSLRTGAYNEQFF
TRBD2	TRBV23-1	TRBJ2-7	NA	TGCGCCAGCAGTCAAGGACTAGCGGGGCCCAGCTCCTACGAGCAGTACTTC	CASSQGLAGPSSYEQYF
TRBD1	TRBV29-1	TRBJ1-2	NA	TGCAGCGTTTCCGGACAGGGCGAGGAGGATGGCTACACCTTC	CSVSGQGEEDGYTF
NA	TRBV5-4	TRBJ1-6	NA	TGTGCCAGCACCTCGGACTTTCTTGATTCACCCCTCCACTTT	CASTSDFLDSPLHF
NA	TRBV6-6	TRBJ2-7	NA	TGTGCCTCCAAGACGGGGCCTTCCTACGAGCAGTACTTC	CASKTGPSYEQYF
NA	TRBV28	TRBJ2-5	NA	TGTGCCAGCAGAGCAGGGATGGAGACCCAGTACTTC	CASRAGMETQYF
TRBD2	TRBV13	TRBJ2-5	NA	TGTGCCAGCAGCTTCCGCGGGGGAGAGGCCCAGTACTTC	CASSFRGGEAQYF
NA	TRBV4-1	TRBJ2-1	NA	TGCGCCAGCAGCCAAGACGGGCGGTGGAGCTCCTACAATGAGCAGTTCTTC	CASSQDGRWSSYNEQFF
TRBD1	TRBV2	TRBJ2-3	once	TGTGCCAGCAACCGAGGACAGGGGGTCACAGATACGCAGTATTTT	CASNRGQGVTDTQYF
NA	TRBV5-1	TRBJ2-1	NA	TGCGCCAGCAGCTTGATGAGCAGGAACAATGAGCAGTTCTTC	CASSLMSRNNEQFF
NA	TRBV6-6	TRBJ1-1	NA	TGTGCCAGCAGTAAGAGGCGGACGGAACAAGCTTTCTTT	CASSKRRTEQAFF
NA	TRBV5-1	TRBJ2-3	NA	TGCGCCAGCAGCGGGGGGATCAGCCCGACCAGAGATACGCAGTATTTT	CASSGGISPTRDTQYF
TRBD2	TRBV27	TRBJ2-4	NA	TGTGCCAGCAGTCCCCTAGCGGGAGAGGGGTACATTCAGTACTTC	CASSPLAGEGYIQYF
NA	TRBV5-1	TRBJ1-1	once	TGCGCCAGCAGCTTGGGCACGTCGAACACTGAAGCTTTCTTT	CASSLGTSNTEAFF
TRBD1	TRBV7-9	TRBJ1-6	NA	TGTGCCAGCCGGACAGGGGGTTCACCCCTCCACTTT	CASRTGGSPLHF
TRBD2	TRBV27	TRBJ2-3	NA	TGTGCCAGCAGTTTCTTAGCGGGAGGGAGAGCAGGTACAGATACGCAGTATTTT	CASSFLAGGRAGTDTQYF
TRBD1	TRBV5-1	TRBJ1-5	NA	TGCGCCAGCAGCTTAGGACAGGAAGATCAGCCCCAGCATTTT	CASSLGQEDQPQHF
TRBD2	TRBV29-1	TRBJ2-3	NA	TGCAGCGAGTGGGGCGGGAGTGTCGGCACAGATACGCAGTATTTT	CSEWGGSVGTDTQYF
NA	TRBV6-1	TRBJ2-7	NA	TGTGCCAGCAGTCCTTGGACACCCTCCTACGAGCAGTACTTC	CASSPWTPSYEQYF
NA	TRBV20-1	TRBJ2-3	NA	TGCAGTGCGAGCACAGATACGCAGTATTTT	CSASTDTQYF
TRBD1	TRBV6-1	TRBJ1-2	NA	TGTGCCAGCAGCCCAGTAGAGGGGGCCTCGAGCTACACCTTC	CASSPVEGASSYTF
NA	TRBV5-5	TRBJ1-3	NA	TGTGCCAGCAGCCTACAGGGAAACACCATATATTTT	CASSLQGNTIYF
TRBD1	TRBV2	TRBJ2-3	NA	TGTGCCAGCTGTTCCCAGGGACAGGTAGAGGATACGCAGTATTTT	CASCSQGQVEDTQYF
NA	TRBV30	TRBJ1-2	once	TGTGCCTGGAGGTCGATGGGGGTCGGGGGGAAGGATGGCTACACCTTC	CAWRSMGVGGKDGYTF
TRBD2	TRBV6-5	TRBJ2-7	NA	TGTGCCAGCAGTTACTCGAGACGGGAGGGGTACGAGCAGTACTTC	CASSYSRREGYEQYF
TRBD2	TRBV5-1	TRBJ2-2	once	TGCGCCAGCAGCTTGGACGGGGGGTCAAAGACCGGGGAGCTGTTTTTT	CASSLDGGSKTGELFF
NA	TRBV7-9	TRBJ2-4	few	TGTGCCAGCAGCTCAGGCGTGGCGCAAGCCAAAAACATTCAGTACTTC	CASSSGVAQAKNIQYF
NA	TRBV5-6	TRBJ2-5	NA	TGTGCCAGCAGCTTATTGCCGCGTCTCAGGGAGGAAGAGACCCAGTACTTC	CASSLLPRLREEETQYF